This TCR beta chain was obtained from a study of OX40 agonist ivuxolimab in advanced cancers. About the research overall: The dose-escalation cohort had hepatocellular carcinoma, melanoma, renal cell or head and neck cancer. Study-wide points: Mean expanded clone counts were higher in CD8+ than CD4+ T cells.

Profiling relied on immunoSEQ multiplex PCR, and the TCRdb table lists in-frame clones only, not all of them. Of about 130,000 clones in the sample, around 92% were seen once. The CDR3 spans 16 residues. Germline loops: CDR1 PRHDT, CDR2 FYEKMQ (reference sequence). V was shortened by 4 bases and J by 8 bases, with 21 bases between the two germline ends. In the case of this clone: Its antigen is still unknown.

The TCR originated in an adult with an advanced solid tumor such as melanoma, head and neck, liver or kidney cancer. The specimen comprised CD4+ or CD8+ T cells sorted from blood, sampled in a trial of the OX40 agonist ivuxolimab. The V gene is TRBV13, the J gene TRBJ2-1, with TRBD2 as a possible D gene (6 bases). The chain's CDR3 is CASSSRLAGPLDEQFF. The CDR3, as DNA: TGTGCCAGCAGCTCACGACTCGCGGGGCCCCTTGATGAGCAGTTCTTC.